This passage covers 5 T cell receptor beta chains from one sample sequenced in a study of blood T cell repertoires in COVID-19. Measured with immunoSEQ multiplex PCR; TCRdb has only the in-frame clones, and not every one. The table lists some 65,000 clones, approximately 83% of them singletons. Material: peripheral blood. The receptors derive from a man aged 35 to 55 with COVID-19, enrolled during active disease.

The chain combines TRBV9 with TRBJ2-3; maybe TRBD2 (6 bases). CDR3 length equals 13 residues. Germline CDR1 and CDR2: SGDLS and YYNGEE. Trimming removed 0 bases at V and 6 bases at J, with 8 bases between. DNA for the CDR3: TGTGCCAGCAGCGTAGAGGAGGGCGATACGCAGTATTTT. Translated, it gives CASSVEEGDTQYF.

The CDR3 DNA is TGTGCCAGCAGCTCAGGACAGGGAACCTCCTACGAGCAGTACTTC. Residues: CASSSGQGTSYEQYF. The J gene is TRBJ2-7, the V gene TRBV11-3; 8 nucleotides match TRBD1. V lost 4 bases and J lost 0; bases outside the gene matches: 5. Germline CDR1 SGHNT, CDR2 YENEEA. The CDR3 spans 15 residues.

The chain joins TRBV19 to TRBJ2-1; 10 positions agree with TRBD1. The CDR3 spans 16 residues. CDR1 is LNHDA and CDR2 is SQIVND in the germline V gene (reference sequence). With 4 bases clipped from V and 2 bases from J, the junction kept 5 bases outside the gene matches. For the CDR3, the DNA is TGTGCCAGTAGTAAGGGACAGGGGCCTCCCTACAATGAGCAGTTCTTC. Protein sequence: CASSKGQGPPYNEQFF.

Ten or more counts support this clone. The chain couples TRBV9 to TRBJ2-2; 7 bases fit TRBD2. The CDR3 runs 15 residues. The J segment lost 4 bases and the V segment lost 0 bases, leaving 3 bases of the junction unmatched. Germline assignment: CDR1 SGDLS and CDR2 YYNGEE. The CDR3, as DNA: TGTGCCAGCAGCGTAGGGGGGGGACCCACCGGGGAGCTGTTTTTT. Its translation: CASSVGGGPTGELFF.

The chain links TRBV12-3 or TRBV12-4 to TRBJ1-1; the D is unclear. Between the trimmed V and J ends, which lost 2 bases and 3 bases, there was a span of 7 bases. This CDR3 region has 13 residues. The CDR3 spells CASSLYPYTEAFF. CDR3 nucleotides: TGTGCCAGCAGTTTATATCCTTACACTGAAGCTTTCTTT.